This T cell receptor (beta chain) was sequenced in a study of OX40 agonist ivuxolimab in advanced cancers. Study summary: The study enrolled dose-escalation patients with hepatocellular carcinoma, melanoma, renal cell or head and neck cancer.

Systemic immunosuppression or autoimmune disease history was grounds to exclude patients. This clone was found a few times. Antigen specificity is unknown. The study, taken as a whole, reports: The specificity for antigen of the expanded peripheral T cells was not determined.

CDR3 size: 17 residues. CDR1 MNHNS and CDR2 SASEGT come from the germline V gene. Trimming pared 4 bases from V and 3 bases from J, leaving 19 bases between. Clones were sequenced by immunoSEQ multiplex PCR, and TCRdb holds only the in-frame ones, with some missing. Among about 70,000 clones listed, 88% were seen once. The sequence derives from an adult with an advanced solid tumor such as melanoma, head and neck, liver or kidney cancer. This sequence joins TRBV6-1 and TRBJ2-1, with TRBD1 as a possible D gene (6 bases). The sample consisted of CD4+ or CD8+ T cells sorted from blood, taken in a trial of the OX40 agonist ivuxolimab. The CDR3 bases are TGTGCCAGCAGTGGGCCCGACAGGTGGGTAAACTACAATGAGCAGTTCTTC. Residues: CASSGPDRWVNYNEQFF.